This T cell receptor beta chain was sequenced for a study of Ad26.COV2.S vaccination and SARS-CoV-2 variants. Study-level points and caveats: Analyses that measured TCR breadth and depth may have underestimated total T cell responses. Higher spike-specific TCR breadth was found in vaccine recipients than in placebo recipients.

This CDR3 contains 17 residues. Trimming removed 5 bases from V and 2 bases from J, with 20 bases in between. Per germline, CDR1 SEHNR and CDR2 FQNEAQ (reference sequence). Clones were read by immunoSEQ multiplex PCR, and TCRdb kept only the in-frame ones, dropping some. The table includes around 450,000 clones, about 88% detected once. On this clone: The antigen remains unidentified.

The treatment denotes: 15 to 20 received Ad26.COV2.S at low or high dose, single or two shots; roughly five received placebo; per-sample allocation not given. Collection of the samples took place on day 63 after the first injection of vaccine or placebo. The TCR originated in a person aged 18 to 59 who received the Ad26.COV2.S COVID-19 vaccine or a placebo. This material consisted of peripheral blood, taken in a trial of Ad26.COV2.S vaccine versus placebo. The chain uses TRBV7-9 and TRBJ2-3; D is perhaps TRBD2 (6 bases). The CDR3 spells CASSDALARAYTDTQYF. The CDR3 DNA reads TGTGCCAGCAGCGACGCCCTAGCGCGGGCCTACACAGATACGCAGTATTTT.